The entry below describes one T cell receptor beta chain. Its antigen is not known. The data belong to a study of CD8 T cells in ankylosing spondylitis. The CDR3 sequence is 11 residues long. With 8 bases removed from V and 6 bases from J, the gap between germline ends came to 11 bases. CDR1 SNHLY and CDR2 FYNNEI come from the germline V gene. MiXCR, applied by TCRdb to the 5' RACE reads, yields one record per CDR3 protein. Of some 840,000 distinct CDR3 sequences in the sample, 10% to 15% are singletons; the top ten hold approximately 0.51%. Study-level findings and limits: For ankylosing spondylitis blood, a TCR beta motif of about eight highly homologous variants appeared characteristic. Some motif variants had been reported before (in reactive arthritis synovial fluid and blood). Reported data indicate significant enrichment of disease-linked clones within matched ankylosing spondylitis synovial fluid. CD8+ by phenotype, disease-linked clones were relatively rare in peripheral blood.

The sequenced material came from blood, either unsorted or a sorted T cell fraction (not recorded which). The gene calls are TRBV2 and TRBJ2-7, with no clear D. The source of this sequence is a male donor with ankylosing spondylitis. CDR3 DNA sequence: TGTGCCAGCGGGATCTATACCGAGCAGTACTTC. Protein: CASGIYTEQYF.